The rows below give T cell receptor beta chains drawn from one sample of a study of T cells after yellow fever vaccination. TCRdb passed the 5' RACE reads through MiXCR, listing each CDR3 protein once. The table shows 550,000 to 750,000 distinct CDR3 sequences, with approximately 15% occurring only once. The sample in question was PBMCs, obtained on the day of the yellow fever booster vaccination. These receptors all stem from a man younger than 40 who received the YFV17D yellow fever vaccine. Both conserved end residues are part of each CDR3. Each record gives: CDR3 protein, CDR3 DNA, V gene, clone size, J gene, D gene. A D gene is named only where the DNA matches it firmly. Part of the rows lack a size; the others show once, few, many or a class for expanded clones.

CDR3 protein: CASSQKKTSGARF; CDR3 DNA: TGTGCCAGCAGCCAAAAGAAGACTAGCGGGGCCCGTTTC; V gene: TRBV3-1; clone size: NA; J gene: TRBJ2-5; D gene: TRBD2
CDR3 protein: CASSLDPTGQQYF; CDR3 DNA: TGCGCCAGCAGCTTGGACCCTACTGGGCAGCAGTACTTC; V gene: TRBV5-1; clone size: NA; J gene: TRBJ2-7; D gene: NA
CDR3 protein: CSGRGGYGYEQYF; CDR3 DNA: TGCAGTGGTCGGGGGGGCTATGGGTACGAGCAGTACTTC; V gene: TRBV20-1; clone size: few; J gene: TRBJ2-7; D gene: TRBD2
CDR3 protein: CAWTSLVGQYF; CDR3 DNA: TGTGCCTGGACGTCCCTCGTAGGGCAGTACTTC; V gene: TRBV30; clone size: few; J gene: TRBJ2-7; D gene: NA
CDR3 protein: CSVEGGRRANEQFF; CDR3 DNA: TGCAGCGTTGAAGGGGGGAGGAGAGCCAATGAGCAGTTCTTC; V gene: TRBV29-1; clone size: few; J gene: TRBJ2-1; D gene: NA
CDR3 protein: CSVESVRSGQETQYF; CDR3 DNA: TGCAGCGTTGAATCTGTTCGGAGCGGCCAAGAGACCCAGTACTTC; V gene: TRBV29-1; clone size: few; J gene: TRBJ2-5; D gene: NA
CDR3 protein: CASSQGISRGVPYNEQFF; CDR3 DNA: TGCGCCAGCAGCCAAGGTATCTCCAGGGGGGTACCCTACAATGAGCAGTTCTTC; V gene: TRBV4-1; clone size: few; J gene: TRBJ2-1; D gene: NA
CDR3 protein: CASNLAEETQYF; CDR3 DNA: TGTGCCAGCAATCTAGCGGAAGAGACCCAGTACTTC; V gene: TRBV28; clone size: few; J gene: TRBJ2-5; D gene: TRBD2
CDR3 protein: CAWSVQGTASYEQFF; CDR3 DNA: TGTGCCTGGAGTGTACAAGGGACAGCGTCTTATGAGCAGTTCTTC; V gene: TRBV30; clone size: few; J gene: TRBJ2-1; D gene: TRBD1
CDR3 protein: CATSDSYKSSYNEQFF; CDR3 DNA: TGTGCCACCAGTGATTCATACAAGAGCTCCTACAATGAGCAGTTCTTC; V gene: TRBV24-1; clone size: few; J gene: TRBJ2-1; D gene: NA
CDR3 protein: CASSLVATVNTEAFF; CDR3 DNA: TGCGCCAGCAGCTTGGTCGCCACCGTAAACACTGAAGCTTTCTTT; V gene: TRBV5-1; clone size: NA; J gene: TRBJ1-1; D gene: NA
CDR3 protein: CSAVRTSGSRGTQYF; CDR3 DNA: TGCAGTGCTGTCCGGACTAGCGGGAGTAGGGGTACGCAGTATTTT; V gene: TRBV20-1; clone size: many; J gene: TRBJ2-3; D gene: TRBD2
CDR3 protein: CSAGPRLRNTQYF; CDR3 DNA: TGCAGCGCAGGCCCCAGGTTGAGGAATACGCAGTATTTT; V gene: TRBV29-1; clone size: NA; J gene: TRBJ2-3; D gene: NA
CDR3 protein: CASSQGGAGRLLNGYTF; CDR3 DNA: TGCGCCAGCAGCCAAGGGGGGGCAGGGAGGCTTCTCAATGGCTACACCTTC; V gene: TRBV5-1; clone size: NA; J gene: TRBJ1-2; D gene: NA
CDR3 protein: CASSLVAGGIQYF; CDR3 DNA: TGTGCCAGCAGCTTAGTCGCCGGGGGCATTCAGTACTTC; V gene: TRBV7-2; clone size: once; J gene: TRBJ2-4; D gene: NA
CDR3 protein: CASNKGLAGVGEQFF; CDR3 DNA: TGTGCCAGCAATAAGGGACTAGCGGGAGTAGGGGAGCAGTTCTTC; V gene: TRBV6-1; clone size: few; J gene: TRBJ2-1; D gene: TRBD2
CDR3 protein: CASSPDRRAFF; CDR3 DNA: TGTGCCAGCAGCCCGGACAGAAGGGCTTTCTTT; V gene: TRBV7-9; clone size: NA; J gene: TRBJ1-1; D gene: NA
CDR3 protein: CASSSGGSGVVETQYF; CDR3 DNA: TGTGCCAGCAGTTCAGGGGGATCGGGGGTAGTGGAGACCCAGTACTTC; V gene: TRBV12-3/TRBV12-4; clone size: NA; J gene: TRBJ2-5; D gene: NA
CDR3 protein: CASSLLDRGHHNTGELFF; CDR3 DNA: TGCGCCAGCAGCTTGCTGGACAGGGGGCACCATAACACCGGGGAGCTGTTTTTT; V gene: TRBV5-1; clone size: many; J gene: TRBJ2-2; D gene: TRBD1
CDR3 protein: CASSLVAGGLSYEQYF; CDR3 DNA: TGTGCCAGCAGCTTAGTAGCGGGAGGGCTCTCCTACGAGCAGTACTTC; V gene: TRBV7-2; clone size: few; J gene: TRBJ2-7; D gene: TRBD2
CDR3 protein: CASSSGGQIIEKLFF; CDR3 DNA: TGTGCCAGCAGCTCGGGGGGGCAGATTATTGAAAAACTGTTTTTT; V gene: TRBV7-2; clone size: many; J gene: TRBJ1-4; D gene: NA
CDR3 protein: CSARDDRANTEAFF; CDR3 DNA: TGCAGTGCTAGAGACGACAGGGCGAACACTGAAGCTTTCTTT; V gene: TRBV20-1; clone size: few; J gene: TRBJ1-1; D gene: TRBD1
CDR3 protein: CSARGRGNQPQHF; CDR3 DNA: TGCAGTGCTAGAGGCCGGGGGAATCAGCCCCAGCATTTT; V gene: TRBV20-1; clone size: NA; J gene: TRBJ1-5; D gene: NA
CDR3 protein: CASSSGSPGAPSEKLFF; CDR3 DNA: TGTGCCAGCAGCTCAGGCAGCCCGGGGGCGCCTTCTGAAAAACTGTTTTTT; V gene: TRBV7-8; clone size: NA; J gene: TRBJ1-4; D gene: NA
CDR3 protein: CAISPGTGPYEQYF; CDR3 DNA: TGTGCCATCAGTCCCGGGACAGGGCCCTACGAGCAGTACTTC; V gene: TRBV10-3; clone size: few; J gene: TRBJ2-7; D gene: TRBD1
CDR3 protein: CASFTGAEAFF; CDR3 DNA: TGTGCCAGCTTTACCGGGGCTGAAGCTTTCTTT; V gene: TRBV28; clone size: few; J gene: TRBJ1-1; D gene: NA
CDR3 protein: CASSQVRGGEKIAKNIQYF; CDR3 DNA: TGCGCCAGCAGCCAAGTTAGGGGGGGTGAAAAAATAGCCAAAAACATTCAGTACTTC; V gene: TRBV4-3; clone size: few; J gene: TRBJ2-4; D gene: NA
CDR3 protein: CASSTQGTQYF; CDR3 DNA: TGTGCCAGCAGCACACAGGGTACGCAGTATTTT; V gene: TRBV12-3/TRBV12-4; clone size: NA; J gene: TRBJ2-3; D gene: NA
CDR3 protein: CASSLRVGTSNEQFF; CDR3 DNA: TGTGCCAGCAGCTTAAGGGTCGGGACTAGCAATGAGCAGTTCTTC; V gene: TRBV7-9; clone size: few; J gene: TRBJ2-1; D gene: TRBD2
CDR3 protein: CASRRGVQVNGETQYF; CDR3 DNA: TGCGCCAGCCGTCGAGGGGTTCAGGTTAATGGGGAGACCCAGTACTTC; V gene: TRBV4-3; clone size: few; J gene: TRBJ2-5; D gene: NA
CDR3 protein: CASSQGVAGYEQYF; CDR3 DNA: TGTGCCAGCAGCCAAGGTGTTGCGGGTTACGAGCAGTACTTC; V gene: TRBV4-2; clone size: NA; J gene: TRBJ2-7; D gene: NA
CDR3 protein: CASSDPAGGHEQYF; CDR3 DNA: TGTGCCAGCAGTGACCCAGCTGGGGGCCACGAGCAGTACTTC; V gene: TRBV2; clone size: few; J gene: TRBJ2-7; D gene: NA
CDR3 protein: CASGSGEVDTEAFF; CDR3 DNA: TGCGCCAGCGGATCAGGGGAGGTCGACACTGAAGCTTTCTTT; V gene: TRBV5-1; clone size: few; J gene: TRBJ1-1; D gene: NA
CDR3 protein: CASSYSSGGPGYTF; CDR3 DNA: TGTGCCAGCAGTTACTCGAGCGGGGGGCCGGGCTACACCTTC; V gene: TRBV6-5; clone size: many; J gene: TRBJ1-2; D gene: NA
CDR3 protein: CASSFLAGPGTDTQYF; CDR3 DNA: TGTGCCAGCAGTTTCTTAGCGGGACCGGGCACAGATACGCAGTATTTT; V gene: TRBV12-3/TRBV12-4; clone size: few; J gene: TRBJ2-3; D gene: TRBD2
CDR3 protein: CSARPGWDGELFF; CDR3 DNA: TGCAGTGCTAGGCCAGGGTGGGACGGGGAGCTGTTTTTT; V gene: TRBV20-1; clone size: NA; J gene: TRBJ2-2; D gene: NA
CDR3 protein: CASTGLAGAGDTQYF; CDR3 DNA: TGTGCCAGCACCGGACTAGCGGGAGCTGGAGATACGCAGTATTTT; V gene: TRBV12-3/TRBV12-4; clone size: NA; J gene: TRBJ2-3; D gene: TRBD2
CDR3 protein: CASSIGTAGYEQYF; CDR3 DNA: TGTGCCAGTAGTATTGGGACCGCAGGATACGAGCAGTACTTC; V gene: TRBV19; clone size: NA; J gene: TRBJ2-7; D gene: NA
CDR3 protein: CASSPRLAEYNEQFF; CDR3 DNA: TGTGCCAGCAGCCCTCGACTAGCGGAGTACAATGAGCAGTTCTTC; V gene: TRBV7-9; clone size: NA; J gene: TRBJ2-1; D gene: TRBD2
CDR3 protein: CASSKDRTYGYTF; CDR3 DNA: TGTGCCAGTAGTAAGGACAGAACGTATGGCTACACCTTC; V gene: TRBV19; clone size: NA; J gene: TRBJ1-2; D gene: NA
CDR3 protein: CASSLGMGGGGAFF; CDR3 DNA: TGTGCCAGCAGCTTAGGGATGGGCGGAGGTGGAGCTTTCTTT; V gene: TRBV7-9; clone size: once; J gene: TRBJ1-1; D gene: NA
CDR3 protein: CASTRDTANTEAFF; CDR3 DNA: TGTGCCAGCACCCGGGACACAGCAAACACTGAAGCTTTCTTT; V gene: TRBV6-1; clone size: NA; J gene: TRBJ1-1; D gene: NA
CDR3 protein: CASSISGLNDQFF; CDR3 DNA: TGTGCCAGTAGTATTAGCGGGCTAAACGATCAGTTCTTC; V gene: TRBV19; clone size: NA; J gene: TRBJ2-1; D gene: TRBD2
CDR3 protein: CASSLSGTGGSSPLHF; CDR3 DNA: TGTGCCAGCAGTTTATCTGGGACAGGGGGCTCGTCACCCCTCCACTTT; V gene: TRBV28; clone size: few; J gene: TRBJ1-6; D gene: TRBD1
CDR3 protein: CSARPVQETQYF; CDR3 DNA: TGCAGTGCTCGACCAGTTCAAGAGACCCAGTACTTC; V gene: TRBV20-1; clone size: few; J gene: TRBJ2-5; D gene: NA
CDR3 protein: CSARPHSGSLFSRRYEQYF; CDR3 DNA: TGCAGTGCTAGACCGCACAGCGGGAGTCTCTTCTCTCGTCGTTACGAGCAGTACTTC; V gene: TRBV20-1; clone size: few; J gene: TRBJ2-7; D gene: TRBD2
CDR3 protein: CASSQRESFYEQFF; CDR3 DNA: TGTGCCAGCAGTCAGCGGGAGAGTTTCTATGAGCAGTTCTTC; V gene: TRBV27; clone size: many; J gene: TRBJ2-1; D gene: TRBD2